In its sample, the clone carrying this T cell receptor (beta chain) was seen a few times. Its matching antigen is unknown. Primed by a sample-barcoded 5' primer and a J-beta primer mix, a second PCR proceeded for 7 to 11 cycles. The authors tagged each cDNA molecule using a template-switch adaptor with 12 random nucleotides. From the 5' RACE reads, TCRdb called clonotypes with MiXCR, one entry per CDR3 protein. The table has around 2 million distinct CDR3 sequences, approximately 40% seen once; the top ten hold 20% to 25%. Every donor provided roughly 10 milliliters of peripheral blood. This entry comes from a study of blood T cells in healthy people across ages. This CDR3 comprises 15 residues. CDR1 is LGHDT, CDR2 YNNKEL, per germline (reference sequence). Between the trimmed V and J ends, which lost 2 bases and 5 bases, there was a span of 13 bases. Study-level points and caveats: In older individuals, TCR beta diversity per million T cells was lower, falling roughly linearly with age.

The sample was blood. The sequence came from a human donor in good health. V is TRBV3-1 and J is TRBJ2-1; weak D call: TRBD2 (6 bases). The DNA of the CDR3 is TGTGCCAGCAGCCAATCGGCGGGGACGCACAATGAGCAGTTCTTC. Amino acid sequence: CASSQSAGTHNEQFF.